Following are 25 T cell receptor beta chains from one sample sequenced in a study of T cell responses to AZD1222 COVID-19 vaccine. The repertoire was sequenced with immunoSEQ multiplex PCR; TCRdb's copy has only in-frame clones and lacks some. The sample gives around 150,000 clones, 94% of which show up once; roughly 1.3% is in the top ten. This specimen consisted of peripheral blood, obtained on day 0 of AZD1222 vaccination. The receptors stem from an adult in good health.

The chain couples TRBV7-2 to TRBJ2-1, with 14 positions matching TRBD2. Unmatched junction bases numbered 11, after V lost 0 bases and J lost 7 bases. CDR3 size: 19 residues. CDR1 and CDR2 from the germline V gene are SGHTA and FQGNSA. CDR3 nucleotide sequence: TGTGCCAGCAGCTTAGCGCCGAGACTAGCGGGAGGGCCTCGAAATGAGCAGTTCTTC. It translates to CASSLAPRLAGGPRNEQFF.

V is TRBV19 and J is TRBJ2-3, with a tentative D call TRBD1 (5 bases). The CDR3 is 14 residues long. V was pared by 3 bases and J by 6 bases, with 13 bases between. Germline V CDR1 and CDR2: LNHDA, SQIVND (reference sequence). CDR3 protein: CASSILGALDTQYF. CDR3 in DNA: TGTGCCAGTAGTATTCTTGGGGCCTTGGATACGCAGTATTTT.

This chain joins TRBV20-1 and TRBJ1-5; D is unclear. The ends were cut back, 3 bases at V and 2 bases at J, with 14 bases in the middle. CDR1 is DFQATT and CDR2 is SNEGSKA in the germline V gene (reference sequence). CDR3 length: 15 amino acids. The CDR3: CSASPYGVGNQPQHF. CDR3 bases: TGCAGTGCTAGTCCTTACGGGGTGGGCAATCAGCCCCAGCATTTT.

This chain joins TRBV19 and TRBJ1-5; 7 bases agree with TRBD1. The V gene end was trimmed by 0 bases and the J gene end by 6 bases; junction bases not matched to a gene: 14. Germline V gene lookup returns CDR1 LNHDA and CDR2 SQIVND (reference sequence). CDR3 size: 18 residues. The CDR3 coding sequence is TGTGCCAGTAGTATAGATAATACAGGGGCCCAAGGCGGTCAGCCCCAGCATTTT. It codes for CASSIDNTGAQGGQPQHF.

This clone was counted once. This sequence joins TRBV7-3 and TRBJ2-3; 10 bases line up with TRBD2. Per the germline V gene, CDR1 is SGHTA and CDR2 is FQGTGA. The V segment lost 2 bases and the J segment 3 bases; nucleotides outside the gene matches: 8. The CDR3 spans 17 residues. The CDR3 DNA reads TGTGCCAGCAGCTTACTTTCTAGCGGGAGTCGGACAGATACGCAGTATTTT. It translates to CASSLLSSGSRTDTQYF.

The J gene is TRBJ1-3, the V gene TRBV6-5; D is unresolved. Germline V gene lookup returns CDR1 MNHEY and CDR2 SVGAGI. Trimming removed 0 bases from V and 4 bases from J, with 4 bases in between. The CDR3 length is 13 residues. This CDR3 is CASSYSEGNTIYF. The DNA for the CDR3 is TGTGCCAGCAGTTACTCGGAAGGAAACACCATATATTTT.

This rearrangement joins TRBV11-2 to TRBJ2-1, with D uncertain. Germline CDR1 SGHAT, CDR2 FQNNGV. This CDR3 contains 16 residues. The germline V and J ends were trimmed by 2 bases and 0 bases, with 11 bases remaining between them. The CDR3 DNA reads TGTGCCAGCAGCTTACTTGCTTACAGCTCCTACAATGAGCAGTTCTTC. Amino acid sequence: CASSLLAYSSYNEQFF.

V usage is TRBV29-1 and J usage is TRBJ1-3, with D perhaps TRBD1 (6 bases). With 0 bases removed from V and 8 bases from J, the gap between germline ends came to 20 bases. The germline V gene encodes CDR1 SQVTM and CDR2 ANQGSEA. CDR3 size: 16 residues. The chain's CDR3 is CSVEDLRTAGRYTIYF. The CDR3 DNA sequence: TGCAGCGTTGAAGATCTAAGGACAGCGGGTCGATACACCATATATTTT.

V and J are TRBV6-5 and TRBJ1-3; 8 positions match TRBD1. Per the germline V gene, CDR1 is MNHEY and CDR2 is SVGAGI. V shed 6 bases and J 1 base; nucleotides not matched to a gene: 5. The CDR3 is 15 amino acids. CDR3 sequence (DNA): TGTGCCAGCAGGAAACACAGGGGGTCTGGAAACACCATATATTTT. It yields the protein CASRKHRGSGNTIYF.

J is TRBJ2-7 and V is TRBV3-1 (or the pseudogene TRBV3-2), with 10 nucleotides matching TRBD2. CDR1 and CDR2 (germline): LGHDT, YNNKEL (reference sequence). With V trimmed by 1 base and J by 5 bases, 5 bases remained unmatched. There are 15 residues in the CDR3. CDR3 in amino acids: CASSQALAGVHEQYV. CDR3 bases: TGTGCCAGCAGCCAAGCCCTAGCGGGAGTTCACGAGCAGTACGTC.

The J gene is TRBJ1-4, the V gene TRBV6-2 or TRBV6-3; the D is unclear. V lost 2 bases, J lost 5 bases, and 3 bases lay in between. The CDR3 sequence is 12 residues long. The germline CDR1 and CDR2 sequences are MNHEY and SVGEGT. The CDR3 DNA reads as TGTGCCAGCAGTTACGTCAATGAAAAACTGTTTTTT. Translated, it gives CASSYVNEKLFF.

This chain links TRBV4-2 with TRBJ1-5, with 7 nucleotides matching TRBD1. The length of the CDR3 is 21 residues. V was clipped by 7 bases and J by 2 bases; unmatched bases: 26. Germline lookup yields CDR1 LGHNA and CDR2 YNFKEQ. The DNA for the CDR3 is TGTGCCAGCACCCCCTTAGGAATAGAGGGGGCGTTAATTTTGGGCAATCAGCCCCAGCATTTT. Translation gives CASTPLGIEGALILGNQPQHF.

The chain employs TRBV7-6 and TRBJ2-1; 9 nucleotides agree with TRBD2. Per the germline V gene, CDR1 is SGHVS and CDR2 is FNYEAQ. V was pared by 1 base and J by 9 bases, with 10 bases of the junction left unmatched. The CDR3 extends over 16 amino acids. For the CDR3, the DNA is TGTGCCAGCAGCTTAGGGGCCTGGACTAGCGCACGTGAGCAGTTCTTC. The encoded protein is CASSLGAWTSAREQFF.

The CDR3 loop reads CASSHGDRGLEGYTF. The CDR3 DNA follows: TGCGCCAGCAGCCACGGAGACAGGGGGCTAGAAGGCTACACCTTC. This chain links TRBV4-1 with TRBJ1-2; 10 bases fit TRBD1. The J segment lost 8 bases and the V segment lost 3 bases, leaving 9 bases of the junction unmatched. Germline-derived CDR1 and CDR2 are MGHRA and YSYEKL. The length of the CDR3 is 15 residues.

The genes are TRBV19 and TRBJ1-6, with 9 bases that match TRBD1. The germline gives CDR1 LNHDA, CDR2 SQIVND (reference sequence). Unmatched junction bases numbered 16, after V lost 7 bases and J lost 9 bases. This CDR3 comprises 17 residues. Here the CDR3 DNA reads TGTGCCAGTACCGCGCGTACCGGGACAGGGTTAGGTTCACCCCTCCACTTT. Residues: CASTARTGTGLGSPLHF.

The chain has TRBV7-2 and TRBJ1-6, with TRBD1 identical over 9 bases. Germline CDR1 SGHTA, CDR2 FQGNSA. This CDR3 has 16 residues. V dropped 3 bases and J dropped 7; count of bases not matched to a gene: 7. CDR3 region: CASSFYGQGRNSPLHF. Written as DNA, the CDR3 is TGTGCCAGCAGCTTCTACGGACAGGGGAGGAATTCACCCCTCCACTTT.

The rearrangement joins TRBV5-4 to TRBJ1-2; D uncertain. The germline V and J ends were trimmed by 0 bases and 6 bases, with 6 bases remaining between them. The CDR3 contains 12 residues. Germline values: CDR1 SGHNT, CDR2 YYREEE (reference sequence). CDR3 nucleotide sequence: TGTGCCAGCAGCTTGGTGGGAGATGGCTACACCTTC. This codes for CASSLVGDGYTF.

This clone was recorded once. The rearrangement joins TRBV5-1 to TRBJ2-5; D is possibly TRBD2 (5 bases). This CDR3 is 12 amino acids long. The V and J ends lost 7 bases and 1 base respectively, with 8 bases between them. Germline V gene data show CDR1 as SGHRS and CDR2 as YFSETQ. CDR3 sequence: CASEGVQETQYF. The CDR3 nucleotides are TGCGCCAGCGAGGGAGTCCAAGAGACCCAGTACTTC.

V and J are TRBV7-2 and TRBJ1-5, with D possibly matching TRBD1 (5 bases). The germline V gene encodes CDR1 SGHTA and CDR2 FQGNSA. The CDR3 length is 15 residues. V lost 3 bases and J lost 2, with 11 bases in between. The CDR3 DNA reads TGTGCCAGCAGCTTCGACGGCAGGGGCAATCAGCCCCAGCATTTT. It translates to CASSFDGRGNQPQHF.

CDR3 DNA: TGCAGCGCGCAACAGGGACCTAATGAAAAACTGTTTTTT. Protein product: CSAQQGPNEKLFF. The rearrangement joins TRBV29-1 to TRBJ1-4, with D perhaps TRBD1 (6 bases). Germline V lookup: CDR1 SQVTM, CDR2 ANQGSEA. The CDR3 totals 13 residues. V was shortened by 7 bases and J by 3 bases, with 12 bases between the two germline ends.

The gene calls are TRBV7-3 and TRBJ1-2; 7 bases are a match to TRBD1. The CDR3 contains 14 residues. Losses at the gene ends were 5 bases for V and 6 bases for J; bases not matched to a gene: 9. The germline V gene has CDR1 SGHTA and CDR2 FQGTGA. The CDR3 DNA follows: TGTGCCAGCAGCAACCCCGACAGGGTCAATGGCTACACCTTC. As protein: CASSNPDRVNGYTF.

The chain has TRBV15 and TRBJ1-3; 9 bases fit TRBD1. Trimming at V came to 5 bases and at J to 2 bases, leaving 4 bases not matched to a gene. This CDR3 comprises 15 residues. Germline CDR1 reads LNHNV; CDR2 reads YYDKDF (reference sequence). The CDR3 DNA reads TGTGCCACCAGCGGGACAGGGAACGCTGGAAACACCATATATTTT. Translation: CATSGTGNAGNTIYF.

The V and J genes are TRBV5-6 and TRBJ2-7, with D possibly being TRBD1 (5 bases). Germline V gives CDR1 SGHDT, CDR2 YYEEEE. There are 12 residues in the CDR3. V shed 2 bases and J shed 7 bases, with 10 bases lying between them. CDR3 sequence reads: CASSFQGGEQYV. In DNA, the CDR3 is TGTGCCAGCAGCTTCCAGGGTGGGGAGCAGTACGTC.

As regards this clone: One end of the junction does not line up with germline, which may come from a read error. The CDR3 loop reads CATSDWTGVGGYTF. CDR3 sequence (DNA): TGTGCCACCAGCGATTGGACAGGGGTCGGAGGCTACACCTTC. V and J are TRBV24-1 and TRBJ1-2; 9 bases fit TRBD1. The CDR3 length is 14 residues. Germline CDR1 is KGHDR and CDR2 is SFDVKD.

The rearrangement uses TRBV19 and TRBJ2-5; D unresolved. The germline V gene has CDR1 LNHDA and CDR2 SQIVND (reference sequence). V lost 3 bases, J lost 1 base, and 6 bases lay in between. This CDR3 is 13 amino acids long. The CDR3: CASSMDRQETQYF. The CDR3, as DNA: TGTGCCAGTAGTATGGACCGCCAAGAGACCCAGTACTTC. Full variable domain (missing parts from reference TRBV19 and TRBJ2-5): DGGITQSPKYLFRKEGQNVTLSCEQNLNHDAMYWYRQDPGQGLRLIYYSQIVNDFQKGDIAEGYSVSREKKESFPLTVTSAQKNPTAFYLCASSMDRQETQYFGPGTRLLVL.